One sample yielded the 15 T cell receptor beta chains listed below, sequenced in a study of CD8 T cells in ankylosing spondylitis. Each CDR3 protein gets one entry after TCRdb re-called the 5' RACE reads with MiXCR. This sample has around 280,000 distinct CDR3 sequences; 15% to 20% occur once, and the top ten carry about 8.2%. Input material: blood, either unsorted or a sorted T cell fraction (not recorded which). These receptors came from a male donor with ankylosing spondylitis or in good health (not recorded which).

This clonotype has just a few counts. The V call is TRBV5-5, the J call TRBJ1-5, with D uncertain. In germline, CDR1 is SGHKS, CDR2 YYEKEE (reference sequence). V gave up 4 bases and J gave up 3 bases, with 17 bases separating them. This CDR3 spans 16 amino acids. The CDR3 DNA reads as TGTGCCAGCAGCCGCACGATCCGGGATACCAATCAGCCCCAGCATTTT. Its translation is CASSRTIRDTNQPQHF.

The CDR3, as DNA: TGCGGAAAATCAGCGGGACTAGCAAATGAGCAGTTCTTC. Its translation: CGKSAGLANEQFF. V is TRBV20-1 and J is TRBJ2-1; 9 bases map to TRBD2. CDR1 and CDR2 (germline): DFQATT, SNEGSKA (reference sequence). CDR3 length: 13 amino acids.

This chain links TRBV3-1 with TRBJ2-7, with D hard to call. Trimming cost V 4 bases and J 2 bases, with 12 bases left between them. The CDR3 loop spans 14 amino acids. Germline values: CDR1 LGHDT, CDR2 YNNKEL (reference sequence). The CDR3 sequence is CASSPRYSPYEQYV. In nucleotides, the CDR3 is TGTGCCAGCAGCCCTCGTTACAGTCCCTACGAGCAGTACGTC.

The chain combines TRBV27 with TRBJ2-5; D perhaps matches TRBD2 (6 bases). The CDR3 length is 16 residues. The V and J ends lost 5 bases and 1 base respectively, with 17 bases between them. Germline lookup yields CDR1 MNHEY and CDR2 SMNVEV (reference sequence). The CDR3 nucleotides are TGTGCCAGCAGTGAGGGGATAGCGGTTCCCCAAGAGACCCAGTACTTC. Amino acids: CASSEGIAVPQETQYF.

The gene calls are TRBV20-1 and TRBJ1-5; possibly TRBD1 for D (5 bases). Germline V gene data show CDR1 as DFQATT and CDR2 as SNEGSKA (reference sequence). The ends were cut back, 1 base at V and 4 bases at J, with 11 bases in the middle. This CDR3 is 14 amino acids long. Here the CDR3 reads CSARGYEGNQPQHF. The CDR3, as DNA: TGCAGTGCTAGAGGCTACGAGGGGAATCAGCCCCAGCATTTT.

The CDR3 DNA is TGTGCCAGCAGTTCTACTAGCGGGGGACCTACCGGGGAGCTGTTTTTT. It specifies CASSSTSGGPTGELFF. This rearrangement joins TRBV27 to TRBJ2-2; 11 bases agree with TRBD2. CDR1 and CDR2 from the germline V gene are MNHEY and SMNVEV (reference sequence). The CDR3 spans 16 residues. V was pared by 4 bases and J by 5 bases, with 6 bases of the junction left unmatched.

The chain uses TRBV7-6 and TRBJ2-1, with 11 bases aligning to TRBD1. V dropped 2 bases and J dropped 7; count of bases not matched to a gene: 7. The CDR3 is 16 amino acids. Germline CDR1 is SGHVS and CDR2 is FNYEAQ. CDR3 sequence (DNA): TGTGCCAGCAGCTTAAACGTTGGGACAGGGGGGAATGAGCAGTTCTTC. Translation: CASSLNVGTGGNEQFF.

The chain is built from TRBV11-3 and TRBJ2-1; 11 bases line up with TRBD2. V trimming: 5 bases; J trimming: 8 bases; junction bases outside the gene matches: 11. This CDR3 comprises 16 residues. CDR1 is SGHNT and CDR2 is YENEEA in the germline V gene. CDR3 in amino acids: CASSQGTSGGVDEQFF. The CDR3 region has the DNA TGTGCCAGCAGCCAGGGGACTAGCGGAGGTGTCGATGAGCAGTTCTTC.

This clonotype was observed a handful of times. The DNA of the CDR3 is TGCAGTGCTAGGTACCCAGGGGGCGGAGGTCAGCCCCAGCATTTT. It specifies CSARYPGGGGQPQHF. This chain links TRBV20-1 with TRBJ1-5; 8 bases are shared with TRBD1. CDR3 length equals 15 residues. Trimming cost V 3 bases and J 6 bases; bases outside gene matches: 10. CDR1 DFQATT and CDR2 SNEGSKA come from the germline V gene (reference sequence).

The CDR3 DNA is TGCGCCAGCAGCTCTGGGACAGGGGTGCACTACGAGCAGTACGTC. Its translation is CASSSGTGVHYEQYV. This sequence joins TRBV5-1 and TRBJ2-7; TRBD1 matches 10 bases. V was pared by 3 bases and J by 3 bases, with 6 bases of the junction left unmatched. Germline CDR1 SGHRS, CDR2 YFSETQ. This CDR3 spans 15 amino acids.

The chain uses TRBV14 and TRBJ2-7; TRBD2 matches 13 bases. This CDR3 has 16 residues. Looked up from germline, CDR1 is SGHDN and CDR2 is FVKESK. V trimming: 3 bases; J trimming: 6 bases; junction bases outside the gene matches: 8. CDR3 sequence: CASSHGTSGKVREQYV. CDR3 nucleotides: TGTGCCAGCAGCCATGGGACTAGCGGGAAAGTACGCGAGCAGTACGTC.

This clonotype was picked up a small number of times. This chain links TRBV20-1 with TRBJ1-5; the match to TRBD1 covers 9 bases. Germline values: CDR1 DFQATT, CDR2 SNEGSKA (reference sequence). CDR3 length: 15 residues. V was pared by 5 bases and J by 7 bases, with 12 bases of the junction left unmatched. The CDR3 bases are TGCAGTGCTCGACACGGGACAGGGTGGGGACAGCCCCAGCATTTT. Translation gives CSARHGTGWGQPQHF.

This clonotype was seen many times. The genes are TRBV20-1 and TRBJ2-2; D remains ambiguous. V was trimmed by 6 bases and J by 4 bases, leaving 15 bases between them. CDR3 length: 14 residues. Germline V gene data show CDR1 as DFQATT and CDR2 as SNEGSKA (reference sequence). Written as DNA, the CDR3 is TGCAGTGCAAGACTTTTAACCTCCACCGGGGAGCTGTTTTTT. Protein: CSARLLTSTGELFF.

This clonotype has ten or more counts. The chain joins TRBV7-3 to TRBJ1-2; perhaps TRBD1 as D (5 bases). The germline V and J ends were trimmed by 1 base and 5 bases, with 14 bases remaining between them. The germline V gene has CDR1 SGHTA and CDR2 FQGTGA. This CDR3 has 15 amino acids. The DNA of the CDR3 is TGTGCCAGCAGCTTAAAGGCCAGGGATTCGTATGGCTACACCTTC. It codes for CASSLKARDSYGYTF.

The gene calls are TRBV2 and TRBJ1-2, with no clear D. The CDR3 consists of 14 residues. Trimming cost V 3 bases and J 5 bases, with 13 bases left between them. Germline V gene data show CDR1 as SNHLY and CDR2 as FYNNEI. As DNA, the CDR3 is TGTGCCAGCAGTGACCGGGGAGGGCCATATGGCTACACCTTC. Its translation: CASSDRGGPYGYTF.